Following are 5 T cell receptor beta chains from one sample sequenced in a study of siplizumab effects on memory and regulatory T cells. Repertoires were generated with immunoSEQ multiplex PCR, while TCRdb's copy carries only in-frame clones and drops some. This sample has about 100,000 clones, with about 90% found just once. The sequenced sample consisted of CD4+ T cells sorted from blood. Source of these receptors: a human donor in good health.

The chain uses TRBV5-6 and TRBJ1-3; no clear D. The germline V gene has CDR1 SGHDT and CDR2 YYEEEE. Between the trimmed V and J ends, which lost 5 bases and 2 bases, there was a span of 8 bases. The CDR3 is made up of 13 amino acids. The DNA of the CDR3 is TGTGCCAGCAGAGGACCCCCTGGAAACACCATATATTTT. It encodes CASRGPPGNTIYF. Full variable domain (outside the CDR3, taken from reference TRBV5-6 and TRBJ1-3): DAGVTQSPTHLIKTRGQQVTLRCSPKSGHDTVSWYQQALGQGPQFIFQYYEEEERQRGNFPDRFSGHQFPNYSSELNVNALLLGDSALYLCASRGPPGNTIYFGEGSWLTVV.

As DNA, the CDR3 is TGTGCCAGCAGCTTCCAGGGGGCAAATGGCTACACCTTC. It is translated as CASSFQGANGYTF. V is TRBV7-9 and J is TRBJ1-2, with 8 bases lining up with TRBD1. The germline gives CDR1 SEHNR, CDR2 FQNEAQ (reference sequence). The trim removed 3 bases at V and 6 bases at J, leaving 3 bases unmatched. The CDR3 runs 13 residues.

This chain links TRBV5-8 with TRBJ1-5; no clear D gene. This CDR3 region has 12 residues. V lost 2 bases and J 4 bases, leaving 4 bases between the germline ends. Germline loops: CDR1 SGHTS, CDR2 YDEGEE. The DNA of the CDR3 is TGTGCCAGCAGCTTATGGAATCAGCCCCAGCATTTT. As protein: CASSLWNQPQHF.

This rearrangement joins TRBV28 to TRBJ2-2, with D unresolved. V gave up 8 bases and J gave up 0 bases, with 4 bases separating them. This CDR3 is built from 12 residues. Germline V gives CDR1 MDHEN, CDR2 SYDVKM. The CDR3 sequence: CASHANTGELFF. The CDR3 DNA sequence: TGTGCCAGCCACGCGAACACCGGGGAGCTGTTTTTT.

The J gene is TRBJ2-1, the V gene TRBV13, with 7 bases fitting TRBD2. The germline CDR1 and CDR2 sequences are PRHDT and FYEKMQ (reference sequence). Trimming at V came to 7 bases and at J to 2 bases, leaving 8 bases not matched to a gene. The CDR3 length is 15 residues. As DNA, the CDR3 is TGTGCCAGCACTAGAGGCGGGGGACCCTACAATGAGCAGTTCTTC. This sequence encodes CASTRGGGPYNEQFF.